A single sample is the source of the 25 T cell receptor beta chains below, sequenced in a study of radiotherapy plus CTLA-4 blockade in lung cancer. Assay: immunoSEQ multiplex PCR; the TCRdb copy retains only in-frame clones and omits some. The sample holds some 78,000 clones; approximately 83% are singletons and the top ten take about 2%. Sequenced material: peripheral blood, taken from a patient treated with radiotherapy plus ipilimumab. These receptors all stem from a human donor with non-small cell lung cancer who had a partial response to radiotherapy plus ipilimumab.

V and J are TRBV27 and TRBJ2-5; no definite D call. Germline loops: CDR1 MNHEY, CDR2 SMNVEV (reference sequence). V was clipped by 6 bases and J by 6 bases, with 14 bases between them. The CDR3 consists of 13 residues. The CDR3 spells CASRLSPYQTQYF. The DNA of the CDR3 is TGTGCCAGCAGACTTAGCCCGTATCAGACCCAGTACTTC.

V gene TRBV15 combines with J gene TRBJ2-3, with 13 bases lining up with TRBD2. This CDR3 is 16 amino acids long. Germline V lookup: CDR1 LNHNV, CDR2 YYDKDF (reference sequence). V lost 8 bases and J lost 1; bases outside the gene matches: 6. The CDR3 coding sequence is TGTGCCACCTCACTGGGGACTAGCGGGGGCACAGATACGCAGTATTTT. Amino acid sequence: CATSLGTSGGTDTQYF. The variable domain in full, with the rest retrieved from reference TRBV15 and TRBJ2-3, is DAMVIQNPRYQVTQFGKPVTLSCSQTLNHNVMYWYQQKSSQAPKLLFHYYDKDFNNEADTPDNFQSRRPNTSFCFLDIRSPGLGDTAMYLCATSLGTSGGTDTQYFGPGTRLTVL.

This sequence joins TRBV21-1 and TRBJ1-5; TRBD1 was called by the table and not checked on the DNA. TRBV21-1 is termed a pseudogene. The CDR3 contains 17 residues. The CDR3 region is CASSSIGGQGCNQPQHF. The CDR3, as DNA: TGTGCCAGCAGCTCCATTGGCGGACAGGGCTGCAATCAGCCCCAGCATTTT.

The chain joins TRBV19 to TRBJ2-5, with TRBD2 identical over 8 bases. The trim removed 9 bases at V and 5 bases at J, leaving 11 bases unmatched. This CDR3 is 14 amino acids long. CDR1 is LNHDA, CDR2 SQIVND, per germline (reference sequence). The CDR3 sequence is CASNLAGKAETQYF. The CDR3 region has the DNA TGTGCCAGCAACTTAGCGGGAAAGGCCGAGACCCAGTACTTC.

A word on this clone: The CDR3 does not end in the conserved phenylalanine or tryptophan, so this is likely a read error. V gene TRBV5-1 combines with J gene TRBJ1-6; D is possibly TRBD1 (5 bases). Per the germline V gene, CDR1 is SGHRS and CDR2 is YFSETQ. The V gene lost 3 bases and the J gene lost 7 bases, with 17 bases spanning the gap. This CDR3 is built from 16 residues. DNA of the CDR3: TGCGCCAGCAGCTACTCATCTGTGGACACAAATTCACCCCTCCACCTT. Protein sequence: CASSYSSVDTNSPLHL.

The CDR3 bases are TGTGCCAGCAGCCTAGGACAGTACGAGCAGTACTTC. Translation: CASSLGQYEQYF. The V and J genes are TRBV6-5 and TRBJ2-7; tentatively, D is TRBD1 (6 bases). This CDR3 is 12 amino acids long. Germline V gene data show CDR1 as MNHEY and CDR2 as SVGAGI. Trimming removed 6 bases at V and 4 bases at J, with 10 bases between.

The V call is TRBV2, the J call TRBJ1-2, with 10 bases lining up with TRBD1. V lost 6 bases, J lost 3 bases, and 7 bases stayed unmatched. This CDR3 spans 15 amino acids. Germline CDR1 and CDR2: SNHLY and FYNNEI. In DNA, the CDR3 is TGTGCCAGCAGAGCAAGACAGGGGGCGGACTATGGCTACACCTTC. It yields the protein CASRARQGADYGYTF.

This clone came up once. The V and J genes are TRBV5-1 and TRBJ2-1; 13 nucleotides agree with TRBD2. Per the germline V gene, CDR1 is SGHRS and CDR2 is YFSETQ. The CDR3 runs 16 residues. After removal of 5 bases from V and 8 bases from J, the junction contained 10 bases not matched to a gene. The DNA of the CDR3 is TGCGCCAGCAGTCCAATACTAGCGGGAGGGCCTCATGAGCAGTTCTTC. As protein: CASSPILAGGPHEQFF.

The rearrangement joins TRBV5-1 to TRBJ2-3; TRBD1 might be the D (6 bases). V lost 7 bases and J lost 3, with 12 bases in between. The CDR3 loop spans 13 amino acids. CDR1 is SGHRS, CDR2 YFSETQ, per germline. This CDR3 is CASSGARTDTQYF. The CDR3 DNA reads TGCGCCAGCTCAGGGGCGCGAACAGATACGCAGTATTTT.

The chain uses TRBV28 and TRBJ2-2, with D perhaps matching TRBD1 (5 bases). Germline CDR1 reads MDHEN; CDR2 reads SYDVKM. This CDR3 has 14 residues. Trimming took off 6 bases at V and 1 base at J, with 9 bases between the two ends. The CDR3 loop is CASRGPENTGELFF. Written as DNA, the CDR3 is TGTGCCAGCAGGGGGCCGGAGAACACCGGGGAGCTGTTTTTT.

The chain links TRBV10-3 to TRBJ2-7; TRBD1 matches at 12 bases. Trimming cost V 8 bases and J 6 bases; bases outside gene matches: 8. Germline V gene lookup returns CDR1 ENHRY and CDR2 SYGVKD. There are 14 residues in the CDR3. The CDR3 coding sequence is TGTGCCATCGCCGGGACAGGGGGCTTTAGCGAGCAGTACGTC. Translation: CAIAGTGGFSEQYV.

CDR3 region: CSVVWRERSGANVLTF. The CDR3 DNA sequence: TGCAGCGTTGTCTGGCGGGAGAGGTCTGGGGCCAACGTCCTGACTTTC. The V and J genes are TRBV29-1 and TRBJ2-6; TRBD2 agrees at 7 bases. V shed 4 bases and J 1 base; nucleotides not matched to a gene: 7. In germline, CDR1 is SQVTM, CDR2 ANQGSEA. CDR3 length equals 16 residues.

The gene calls are TRBV10-3 and TRBJ2-5, with 9 bases lining up with TRBD1. The end of the DNA is better explained by TRBJ2-7, so the J call may be wrong. Germline V gene data show CDR1 as ENHRY and CDR2 as SYGVKD. This CDR3 has 14 amino acids. The CDR3 here is CATLQGAGGYEQYF. In DNA form, the CDR3 reads TGTGCCACATTACAGGGGGCGGGTGGGTACGAGCAGTACTTC.

The rearrangement joins TRBV28 to TRBJ1-3; 7 nucleotides align to TRBD1. V lost 3 bases, J lost 7 bases, and 6 bases stayed unmatched. Germline CDR1 is MDHEN and CDR2 is SYDVKM. The CDR3 is 14 residues long. CDR3 loop: CASSLKTGRNTIYF. The CDR3, as DNA: TGTGCCAGCAGTTTGAAGACAGGGAGGAACACCATATATTTT.

The chain joins TRBV9 to TRBJ2-5; 7 bases align to TRBD2. Germline V CDR1 and CDR2: SGDLS, YYNGEE. The CDR3 has 16 amino acids. J lost 4 bases, V lost 1 base, and 10 bases had no gene match. The CDR3 region is CASSVRASGKGETQYF. CDR3 coding DNA: TGTGCCAGCAGCGTAAGGGCCAGCGGGAAGGGAGAGACCCAGTACTTC. Supplemented by reference TRBV9 and TRBJ2-5, the full variable domain reads DSGVTQTPKHLITATGQRVTLRCSPRSGDLSVYWYQQSLDQGLQFLIQYYNGEERAKGNILERFSAQQFPDLHSELNLSSLELGDSALYFCASSVRASGKGETQYFGPGTRLLVL.

CDR3 sequence reads: CASSISQGSHNEQFF. The CDR3 nucleotides are TGTGCCAGTAGTATTAGTCAGGGGTCGCACAATGAGCAGTTCTTC. The chain employs TRBV19 and TRBJ2-1; a weak D match, TRBD1 (6 bases). CDR3 length: 15 amino acids. Germline assignment: CDR1 LNHDA and CDR2 SQIVND (reference sequence). The V end lost 3 bases, the J end lost 5 bases, and 14 bases lay between the germline ends.

The chain couples TRBV28 to TRBJ2-3; 7 bases fit TRBD1. This CDR3 is 16 amino acids long. The germline V gene has CDR1 MDHEN and CDR2 SYDVKM. The V gene end was trimmed by 9 bases and the J gene end by 3 bases; junction bases not matched to a gene: 15. The CDR3 DNA reads as TGTGCCAGAAAGTTCGAGACAGGGAGTAGGACAGATACGCAGTATTTT. This codes for CARKFETGSRTDTQYF.

This chain links TRBV19 with TRBJ2-2; weak D call: TRBD2 (5 bases). Trimming took 0 bases from V and 7 from J, leaving 15 bases between them. CDR3 length: 16 residues. Per germline, CDR1 LNHDA and CDR2 SQIVND (reference sequence). In DNA form, the CDR3 reads TGTGCCAGTAGTATAGAATTGGCTAGCTTTAACGGGGAGCTGTTTTTT. Residues: CASSIELASFNGELFF.

This rearrangement joins TRBV5-4 to TRBJ2-5, with a possible D match to TRBD2 (6 bases). The CDR3 spans 13 residues. Germline lookup yields CDR1 SGHNT and CDR2 YYREEE (reference sequence). The V end was cut by 4 bases, the J end by 4 bases, with 11 bases between. The CDR3 spells CASSGGLIETQYF. In nucleotides, the CDR3 is TGTGCCAGCAGCGGGGGACTTATAGAGACCCAGTACTTC.

The V and J genes are TRBV9 and TRBJ1-3; D ambiguous. Trimming took 0 bases from V and 1 from J, leaving 5 bases between them. Per the germline V gene, CDR1 is SGDLS and CDR2 is YYNGEE. The CDR3 is 14 amino acids. CDR3 sequence reads: CASSVARSGNTIYF. For the CDR3, the DNA is TGTGCCAGCAGCGTAGCCAGATCTGGAAACACCATATATTTT.

This rearrangement joins TRBV11-3 to TRBJ2-2; 7 bases match TRBD2. The CDR3 sequence is 16 residues long. Germline values: CDR1 SGHNT, CDR2 YENEEA. V dropped 0 bases and J dropped 0; count of bases not matched to a gene: 1. CDR3 nucleotides: TGTGCCAGCAGCTTAGAGCGGGGGACGAACACCGGGGAGCTGTTTTTT. Protein product: CASSLERGTNTGELFF.

This clone was observed once. The chain combines TRBV7-9 with TRBJ2-5, with TRBD1 as a possible D gene (5 bases). The J call could be wrong; TRBJ2-7 is a better fit for the DNA end. This CDR3 region has 16 residues. Per germline, CDR1 SEHNR and CDR2 FQNEAQ (reference sequence). Written as DNA, the CDR3 is TGTGCCAGCAGCCCCACAGGCGCCACGGGTCTCTACGAGCAGTACTTC. Its translation is CASSPTGATGLYEQYF.

The sample holds a few counts of this clone. For the CDR3, the DNA is TGTGTTTCCGGGACAGGGCCCGAAAAACTGTTTTTT. Protein sequence: CVSGTGPEKLFF. The gene calls are TRBV28 and TRBJ1-4, with TRBD1 matching over 9 bases. This CDR3 contains 12 residues. Germline V gene data show CDR1 as MDHEN and CDR2 as SYDVKM.

The chain uses TRBV9 and TRBJ1-3; D perhaps matches TRBD1 (5 bases). CDR1 is SGDLS and CDR2 is YYNGEE in the germline V gene. This CDR3 has 16 amino acids. Trimming cost V 3 bases and J 2 bases, with 15 bases left between them. The CDR3 protein is CASSDTGPLAGNTIYF. The CDR3 DNA reads as TGTGCCAGCAGCGATACAGGTCCTCTAGCTGGAAACACCATATATTTT.

The CDR3 DNA follows: TGTGCCAGCAGTGCCGAGAACAGGGGATGGAATGAGCAGTTCTTC. Its protein is CASSAENRGWNEQFF. The chain employs TRBV6-5 and TRBJ2-1; TRBD1 matches 7 bases. The CDR3 loop spans 15 amino acids. The junction had 11 bases not matched to a gene; V was cut back by 5 bases and J by 7 bases. Germline loops: CDR1 MNHEY, CDR2 SVGAGI.